This TCR beta chain was documented in a study of metastatic and nonmetastatic thyroid tumors. Study-level background: Repertoire data that came from the blood and tumor or nodule tissue of malignant and benign thyroid patients were compared.

On this clone itself: Its antigen is unknown. A junction end diverges from the germline sequence, so it may reflect a read error.

This CDR3 is 15 amino acids long. Germline V gives CDR1 MNHEY, CDR2 SVGAGI. Nobody among the patients had been given any treatment before thyroid surgery. Study results and caveats: Reported TCR beta diversity, measured in blood and tumor, was significantly higher for malignant thyroid tumors than for benign nodules.

Authors' analysis steps: The authors used CDR3 differences across clinicopathological groups to build a distant-metastasis classifier for papillary thyroid cancer. TCRdb re-called clones from the PCR reads using MiXCR. The V and J calls and clone size are TCRdb's, not the authors'. This sample has tens of thousands of clones, with around 25% found just once. The V gene is TRBV6-5, the J gene TRBJ1-2; D gene ambiguous. This TCR was sampled from a female donor with papillary thyroid cancer or a benign thyroid nodule (not recorded which). Some clones in this sample may be carry-over from other donors' samples. The sample consisted of blood. This CDR3 is CASSYSQPVVYGYNF. The CDR3 DNA follows: TGTGCCAGCAGTTACTCGCAGCCGGTGGTATATGGCTACAACTTC.